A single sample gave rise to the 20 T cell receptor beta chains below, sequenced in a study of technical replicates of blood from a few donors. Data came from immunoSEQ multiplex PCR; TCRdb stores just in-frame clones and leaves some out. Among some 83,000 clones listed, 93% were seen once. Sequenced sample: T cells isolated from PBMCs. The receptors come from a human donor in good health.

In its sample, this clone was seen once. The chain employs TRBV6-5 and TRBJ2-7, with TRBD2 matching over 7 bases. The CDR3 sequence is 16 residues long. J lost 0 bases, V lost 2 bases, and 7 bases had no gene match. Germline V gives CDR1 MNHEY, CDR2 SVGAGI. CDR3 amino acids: CASSYGLAASSYEQYF. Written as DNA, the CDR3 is TGTGCCAGCAGTTACGGGCTAGCGGCTAGCTCCTACGAGCAGTACTTC.

CDR3 in DNA: TGTGCCAGCAGCTTGACGGGAGCTGACACTGAAGCTTTCTTT. The encoded protein is CASSLTGADTEAFF. The V call is TRBV5-4, the J call TRBJ1-1; D is unresolved. Germline lookup yields CDR1 SGHNT and CDR2 YYREEE (reference sequence). V shed 1 base and J shed 3 bases, with 10 bases lying between them. CDR3 size: 14 residues.

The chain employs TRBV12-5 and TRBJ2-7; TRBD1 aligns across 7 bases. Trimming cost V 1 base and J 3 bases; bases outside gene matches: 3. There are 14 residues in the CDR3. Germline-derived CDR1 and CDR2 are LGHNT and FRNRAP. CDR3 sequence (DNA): TGTGCTAGTGGTTTGGGACAGGGTTACTACGAGCAGTACTTC. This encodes CASGLGQGYYEQYF.

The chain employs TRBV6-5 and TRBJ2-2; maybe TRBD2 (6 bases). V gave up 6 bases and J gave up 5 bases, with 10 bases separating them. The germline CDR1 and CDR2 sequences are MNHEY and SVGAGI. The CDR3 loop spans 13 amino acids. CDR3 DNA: TGTGCCAGCAGGATACTAGCTACCGGGGAGCTGTTTTTT. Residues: CASRILATGELFF.

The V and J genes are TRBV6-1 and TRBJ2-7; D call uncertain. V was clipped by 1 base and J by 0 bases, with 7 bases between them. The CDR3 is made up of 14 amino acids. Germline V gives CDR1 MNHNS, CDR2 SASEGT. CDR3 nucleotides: TGTGCCAGCAGTGAAGTTGGCAGCTCCTACGAGCAGTACTTC. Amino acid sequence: CASSEVGSSYEQYF.

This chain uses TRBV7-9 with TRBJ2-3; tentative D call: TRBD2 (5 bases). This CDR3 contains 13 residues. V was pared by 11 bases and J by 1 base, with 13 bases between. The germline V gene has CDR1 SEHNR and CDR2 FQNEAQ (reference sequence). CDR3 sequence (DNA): TGTGCCGGGCGGGCTTCTGGCACAGATACGCAGTATTTT. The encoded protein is CAGRASGTDTQYF.

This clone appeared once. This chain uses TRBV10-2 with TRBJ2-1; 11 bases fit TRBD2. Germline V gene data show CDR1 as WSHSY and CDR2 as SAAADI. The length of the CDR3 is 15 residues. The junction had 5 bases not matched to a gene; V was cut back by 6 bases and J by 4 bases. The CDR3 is CASRLAGGYYNEQFF. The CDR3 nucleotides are TGCGCCAGCAGGCTAGCGGGAGGATATTACAATGAGCAGTTCTTC.

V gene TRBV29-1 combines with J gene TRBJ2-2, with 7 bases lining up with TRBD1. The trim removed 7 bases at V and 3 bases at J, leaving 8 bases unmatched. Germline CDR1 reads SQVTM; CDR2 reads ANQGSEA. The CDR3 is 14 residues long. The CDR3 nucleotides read TGCAGCGCTACCGTCGGGACAGACACCGGGGAGCTGTTTTTT. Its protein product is CSATVGTDTGELFF.

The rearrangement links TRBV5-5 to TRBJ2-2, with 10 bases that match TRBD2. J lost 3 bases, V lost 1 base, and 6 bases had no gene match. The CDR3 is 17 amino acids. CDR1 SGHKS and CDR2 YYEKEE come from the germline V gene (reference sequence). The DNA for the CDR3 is TGTGCCAGCAGCTTGCAGGGACTAGCGCTTTACACCGGGGAGCTGTTTTTT. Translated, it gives CASSLQGLALYTGELFF.

The CDR3 sequence: CASSFSPGYTEAFF. CDR3 bases: TGTGCCAGCAGCTTTAGCCCAGGGTACACTGAAGCTTTCTTT. The chain employs TRBV11-2 and TRBJ1-1, with a tentative D call TRBD1 (5 bases). Germline-derived CDR1 and CDR2 are SGHAT and FQNNGV. Trimming removed 3 bases at V and 3 bases at J, with 11 bases between. The CDR3 is made up of 14 amino acids.

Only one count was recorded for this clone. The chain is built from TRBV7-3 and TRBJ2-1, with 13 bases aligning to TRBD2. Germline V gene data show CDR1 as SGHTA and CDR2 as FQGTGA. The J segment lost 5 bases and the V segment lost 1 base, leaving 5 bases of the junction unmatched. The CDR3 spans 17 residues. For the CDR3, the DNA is TGTGCCAGCAGCTTAAGAGGGACTAGCGGGAAACACAATGAGCAGTTCTTC. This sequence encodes CASSLRGTSGKHNEQFF.

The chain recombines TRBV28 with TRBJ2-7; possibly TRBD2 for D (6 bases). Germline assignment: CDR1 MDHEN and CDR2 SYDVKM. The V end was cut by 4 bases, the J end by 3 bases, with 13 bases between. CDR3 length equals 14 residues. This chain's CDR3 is CASSSPGRNYEQYF. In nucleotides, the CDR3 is TGTGCCAGCAGTTCCCCGGGGAGGAACTACGAGCAGTACTTC. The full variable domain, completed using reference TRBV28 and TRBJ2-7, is DVKVTQSSRYLVKRTGEKVFLECVQDMDHENMFWYRQDPGLGLRLIYFSYDVKMKEKGDIPEGYSVSREKKERFSLILESASTNQTSMYLCASSSPGRNYEQYFGPGTRLTVT.

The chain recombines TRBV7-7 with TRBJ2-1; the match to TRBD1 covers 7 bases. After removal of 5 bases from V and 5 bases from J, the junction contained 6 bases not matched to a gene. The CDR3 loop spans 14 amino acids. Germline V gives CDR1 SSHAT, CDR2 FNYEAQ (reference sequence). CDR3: CASSVSGTDNEQFF. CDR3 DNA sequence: TGTGCCAGCAGCGTGTCCGGGACAGACAATGAGCAGTTCTTC. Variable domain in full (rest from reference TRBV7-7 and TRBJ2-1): GAGVSQSPRYKVTKRGQDVTLRCDPISSHATLYWYQQALGQGPEFLTYFNYEAQPDKSGLPSDRFSAERPEGSISTLTIQRTEQRDSAMYRCASSVSGTDNEQFFGPGTRLTVL.

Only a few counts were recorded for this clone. For the CDR3, the DNA is TGTGCCAGTAGTAAGTTGAGACAGGGGACGAACACTGAAGCTTTCTTT. Protein: CASSKLRQGTNTEAFF. The V gene is TRBV19, the J gene TRBJ1-1; TRBD1 agrees at 8 bases. The CDR3 consists of 16 residues. Germline V gene lookup returns CDR1 LNHDA and CDR2 SQIVND (reference sequence). J was trimmed by 1 base and V by 4 bases; bases with no gene match: 8.

Here the CDR3 reads CASSFWREAQETQYF. CDR3 in DNA: TGTGCCAGCAGCTTCTGGCGGGAGGCCCAAGAGACCCAGTACTTC. The rearrangement links TRBV27 to TRBJ2-5, with 8 bases identical to TRBD2. The germline CDR1 and CDR2 sequences are MNHEY and SMNVEV (reference sequence). The CDR3 has 15 amino acids. The junction had 7 bases not matched to a gene; V was cut back by 6 bases and J by 1 base.

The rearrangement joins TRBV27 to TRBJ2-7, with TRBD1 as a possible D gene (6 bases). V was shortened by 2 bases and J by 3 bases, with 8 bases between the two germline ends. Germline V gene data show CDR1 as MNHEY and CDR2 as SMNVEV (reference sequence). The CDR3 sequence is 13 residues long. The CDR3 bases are TGTGCCAGCAGTTTAGCAGGGGACTACGAGCAGTACTTC. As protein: CASSLAGDYEQYF.

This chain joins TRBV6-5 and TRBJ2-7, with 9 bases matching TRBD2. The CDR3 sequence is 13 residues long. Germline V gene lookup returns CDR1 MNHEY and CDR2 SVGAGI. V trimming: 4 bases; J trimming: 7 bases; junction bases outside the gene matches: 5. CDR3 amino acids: CASSLREGWEQYF. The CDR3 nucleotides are TGTGCCAGCAGTTTGCGGGAGGGATGGGAGCAGTACTTC.

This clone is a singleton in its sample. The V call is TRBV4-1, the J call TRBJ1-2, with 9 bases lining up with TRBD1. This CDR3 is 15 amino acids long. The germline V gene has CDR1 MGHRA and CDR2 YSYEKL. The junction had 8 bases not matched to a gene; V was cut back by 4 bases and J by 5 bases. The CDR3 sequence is CASSLQGQGHYGYTF. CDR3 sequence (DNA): TGCGCCAGCAGCCTCCAGGGACAGGGACATTATGGCTACACCTTC.

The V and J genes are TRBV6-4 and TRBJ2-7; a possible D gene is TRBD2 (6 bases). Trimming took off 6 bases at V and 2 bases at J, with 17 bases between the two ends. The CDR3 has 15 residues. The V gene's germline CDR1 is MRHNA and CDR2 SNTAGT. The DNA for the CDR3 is TGTGCCAGCAGCACCCCCCCTAGCGCAGCCTACGAGCAGTACTTC. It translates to CASSTPPSAAYEQYF.

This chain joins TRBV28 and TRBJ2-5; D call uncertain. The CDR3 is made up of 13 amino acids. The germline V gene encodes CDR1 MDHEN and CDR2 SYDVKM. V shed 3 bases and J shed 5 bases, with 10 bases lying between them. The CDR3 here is CASSFIESETQYF. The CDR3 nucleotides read TGTGCCAGCAGTTTTATCGAGAGTGAGACCCAGTACTTC. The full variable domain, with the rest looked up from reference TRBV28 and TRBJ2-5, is DVKVTQSSRYLVKRTGEKVFLECVQDMDHENMFWYRQDPGLGLRLIYFSYDVKMKEKGDIPEGYSVSREKKERFSLILESASTNQTSMYLCASSFIESETQYFGPGTRLLVL.